This T cell receptor beta chain is drawn from a study of cytomegalovirus exposure and HLA in healthy donors. At the level of the study: Approximately 83 million unique TCRs from HLA-typed donors were held in an early data release.

Points on this clone: What it binds is unknown.

PCR involved 60 Vbeta and 13 Jbeta primers. Here immunoSEQ multiplex PCR was the method, and the copy in TCRdb shows in-frame clones only, minus some. The sample includes more than 200,000 clones, almost 80% seen only once; the top ten take approximately 2%. In germline, CDR1 is MNHNS, CDR2 SASEGT. V was clipped by 0 bases and J by 5 bases, with 4 bases between them. The CDR3 runs 13 residues. General observations from the study: In a later analysis, at a false discovery rate of 0.05, fewer than 20,000 TCR beta sequences were associated with HLA alleles. The study put 150 to 200 TCR beta chains on its list as cytomegalovirus-associated.

This receptor was taken from a male donor in good health and CMV-seronegative. What was sequenced was PBMCs. This chain links TRBV6-1 with TRBJ1-4, with unresolved D. The CDR3 DNA follows: TGTGCCAGCAGTGAAGCCGGGAATGAAAAACTGTTTTTT. Translation: CASSEAGNEKLFF.